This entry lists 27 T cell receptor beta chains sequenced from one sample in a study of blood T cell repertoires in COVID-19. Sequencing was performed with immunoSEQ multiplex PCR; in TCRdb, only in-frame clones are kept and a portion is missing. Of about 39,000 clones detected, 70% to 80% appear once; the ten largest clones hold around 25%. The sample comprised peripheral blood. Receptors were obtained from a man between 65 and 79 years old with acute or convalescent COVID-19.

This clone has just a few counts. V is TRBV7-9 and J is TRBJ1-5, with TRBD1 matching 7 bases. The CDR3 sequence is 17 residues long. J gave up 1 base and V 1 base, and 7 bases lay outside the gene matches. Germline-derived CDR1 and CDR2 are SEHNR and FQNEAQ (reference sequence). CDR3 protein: CASSLGGGDRSNQPQHF. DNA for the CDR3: TGTGCCAGCAGCTTAGGAGGGGGCGATAGGAGCAATCAGCCCCAGCATTTT. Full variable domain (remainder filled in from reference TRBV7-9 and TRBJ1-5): DTGVSQNPRHKITKRGQNVTFRCDPISEHNRLYWYRQTLGQGPEFLTYFQNEAQLEKSRLLSDRFSAERPKGSFSTLEIQRTEQGDSAMYLCASSLGGGDRSNQPQHFGDGTRLSIL.

The CDR3 reads CASSPGVAYGYTF. In nucleotides, the CDR3 is TGTGCCAGCAGCCCAGGGGTTGCCTATGGCTACACCTTC. V gene TRBV5-4 combines with J gene TRBJ1-2; D possibly corresponds to TRBD1 (6 bases). The germline V gene encodes CDR1 SGHNT and CDR2 YYREEE (reference sequence). CDR3 length: 13 residues. Trimming took 4 bases from V and 4 from J, leaving 11 bases between them.

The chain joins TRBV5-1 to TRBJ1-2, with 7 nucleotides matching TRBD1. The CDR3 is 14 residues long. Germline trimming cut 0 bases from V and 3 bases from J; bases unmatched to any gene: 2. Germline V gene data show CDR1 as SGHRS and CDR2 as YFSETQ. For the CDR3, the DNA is TGCGCCAGCAGCTTGGTGCAGGGGGACTATGGCTACACCTTC. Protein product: CASSLVQGDYGYTF.

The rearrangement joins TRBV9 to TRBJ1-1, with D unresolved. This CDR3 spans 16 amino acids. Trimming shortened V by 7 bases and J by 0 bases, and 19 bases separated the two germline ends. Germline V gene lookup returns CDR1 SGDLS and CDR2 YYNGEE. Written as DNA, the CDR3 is TGTGCCAGCTCCCGAGGGAGACAAGCTTTGAACACTGAAGCTTTCTTT. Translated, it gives CASSRGRQALNTEAFF.

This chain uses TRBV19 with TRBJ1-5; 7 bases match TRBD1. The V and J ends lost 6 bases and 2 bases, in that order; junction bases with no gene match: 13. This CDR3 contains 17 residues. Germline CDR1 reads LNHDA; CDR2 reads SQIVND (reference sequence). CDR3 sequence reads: CASSSRQGGYGNQPQHF. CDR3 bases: TGTGCCAGTAGCTCCCGACAGGGAGGATATGGCAATCAGCCCCAGCATTTT.

Written as DNA, the CDR3 is TGTGCCAGCAGCAAAGACCACCGGGATACGCAGTATTTT. It yields the protein CASSKDHRDTQYF. The chain joins TRBV21-1 to TRBJ2-3; TRBD2 reflects the table's D call only, with no check against the DNA. TRBV21-1 is annotated as a pseudogene. The CDR3 is 13 residues long.

CDR3 in DNA: TGCGCCAGCAGCCCCCAAGAGCGGGAGTTGTACAATGAGCAGTTCTTC. Amino acids: CASSPQERELYNEQFF. V gene TRBV4-1 combines with J gene TRBJ2-1; 8 bases map to TRBD2. The CDR3 has 16 residues. The V and J ends lost 4 bases and 4 bases, in that order; junction bases with no gene match: 9. Germline loops: CDR1 MGHRA, CDR2 YSYEKL.

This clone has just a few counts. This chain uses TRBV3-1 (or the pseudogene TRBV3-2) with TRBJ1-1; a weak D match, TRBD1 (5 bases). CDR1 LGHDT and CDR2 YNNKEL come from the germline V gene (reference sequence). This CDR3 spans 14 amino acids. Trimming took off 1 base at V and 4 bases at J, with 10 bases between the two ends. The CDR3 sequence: CASSQGARATEAFF. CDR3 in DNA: TGTGCCAGCAGCCAAGGGGCCAGGGCCACTGAAGCTTTCTTT.

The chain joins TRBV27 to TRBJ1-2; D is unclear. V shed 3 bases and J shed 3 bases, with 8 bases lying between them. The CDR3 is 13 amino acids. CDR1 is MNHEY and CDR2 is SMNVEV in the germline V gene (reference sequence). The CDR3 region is CASSLRVDYGYTF. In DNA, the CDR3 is TGTGCCAGCAGTTTGAGGGTGGACTATGGCTACACCTTC.

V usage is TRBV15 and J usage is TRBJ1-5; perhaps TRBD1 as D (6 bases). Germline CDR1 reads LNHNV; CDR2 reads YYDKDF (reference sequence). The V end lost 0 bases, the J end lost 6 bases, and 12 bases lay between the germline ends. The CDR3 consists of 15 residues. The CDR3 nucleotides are TGTGCCACCAGCAGAGATAGGGGGTCAGGTCAGCCCCAGCATTTT. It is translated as CATSRDRGSGQPQHF.

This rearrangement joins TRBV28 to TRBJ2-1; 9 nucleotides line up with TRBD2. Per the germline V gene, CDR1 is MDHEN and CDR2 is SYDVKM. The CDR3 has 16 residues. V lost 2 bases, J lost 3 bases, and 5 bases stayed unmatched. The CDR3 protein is CASSLVSGSDYNEQFF. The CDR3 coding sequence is TGTGCCAGCAGTTTAGTTAGCGGGAGCGACTACAATGAGCAGTTCTTC.

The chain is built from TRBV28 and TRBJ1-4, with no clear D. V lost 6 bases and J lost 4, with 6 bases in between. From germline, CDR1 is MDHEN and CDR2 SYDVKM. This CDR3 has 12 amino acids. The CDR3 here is CASRQVNEKLFF. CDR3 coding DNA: TGTGCCAGCAGACAAGTTAATGAAAAACTGTTTTTT.

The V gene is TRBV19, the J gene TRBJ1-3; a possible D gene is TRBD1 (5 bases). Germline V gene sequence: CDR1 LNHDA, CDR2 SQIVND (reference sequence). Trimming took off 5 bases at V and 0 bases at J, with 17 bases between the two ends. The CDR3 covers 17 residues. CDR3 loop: CASSDSTEKISGNTIYF. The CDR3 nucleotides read TGTGCCAGTAGTGACTCGACAGAAAAGATCTCTGGAAACACCATATATTTT. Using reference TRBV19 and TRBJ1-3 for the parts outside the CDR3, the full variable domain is DGGITQSPKYLFRKEGQNVTLSCEQNLNHDAMYWYRQDPGQGLRLIYYSQIVNDFQKGDIAEGYSVSREKKESFPLTVTSAQKNPTAFYLCASSDSTEKISGNTIYFGEGSWLTVV.

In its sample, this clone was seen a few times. CDR3 loop: CASSLSGSYEQYF. DNA for the CDR3: TGTGCCAGCAGTCTTAGCGGGAGCTACGAGCAGTACTTC. The genes are TRBV12-3 or TRBV12-4 and TRBJ2-7; TRBD2 agrees at 9 bases. V shed 5 bases, J shed 3 bases, and the junction held 2 bases outside the gene matches. The CDR3 runs to 13 residues.

CDR3 nucleotide sequence: TGTGCCAGCTCAACGCACTCGGACACTGAAGCTTTCTTT. It specifies CASSTHSDTEAFF. This chain connects TRBV18 to TRBJ1-1; D is uncertain. CDR1 and CDR2 from the germline V gene are KGHSH and LQKENI. The CDR3 totals 13 residues. Trimming took 5 bases from V and 3 from J, leaving 10 bases between them.

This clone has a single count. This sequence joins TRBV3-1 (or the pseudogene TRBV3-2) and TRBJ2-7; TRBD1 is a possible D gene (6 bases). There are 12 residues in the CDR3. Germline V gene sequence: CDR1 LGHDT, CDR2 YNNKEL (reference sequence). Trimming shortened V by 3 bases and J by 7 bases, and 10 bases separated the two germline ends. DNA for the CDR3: TGTGCCAGCAGCCAGCAAGGGGGAGAGCAGTACTTC. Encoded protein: CASSQQGGEQYF.

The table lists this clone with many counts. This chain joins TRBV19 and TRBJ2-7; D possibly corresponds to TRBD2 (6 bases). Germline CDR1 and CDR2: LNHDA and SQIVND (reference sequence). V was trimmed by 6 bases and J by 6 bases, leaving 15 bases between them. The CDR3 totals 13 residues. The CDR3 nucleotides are TGTGCCAGTAGCCCTGCTAGCGAACGCGAGCAGTACTTC. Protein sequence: CASSPASEREQYF.

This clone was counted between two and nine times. This chain's CDR3 is CSASGGGSGANVLTF. CDR3 bases: TGCAGTGCTAGTGGCGGGGGGTCCGGGGCCAACGTCCTGACTTTC. V and J are TRBV20-1 and TRBJ2-6, with 8 bases aligning to TRBD2. V was pared by 3 bases and J by 4 bases, with 5 bases of the junction left unmatched. CDR1 is DFQATT, CDR2 SNEGSKA, per germline (reference sequence). The CDR3 runs to 15 residues.

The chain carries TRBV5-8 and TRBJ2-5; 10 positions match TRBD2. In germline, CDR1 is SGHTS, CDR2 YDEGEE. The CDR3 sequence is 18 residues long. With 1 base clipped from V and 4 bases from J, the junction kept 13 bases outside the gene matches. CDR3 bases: TGTGCCAGCAGCTTGCCGGGGCTAGCGGGGGTCCCGGGAGAGACCCAGTACTTC. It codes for CASSLPGLAGVPGETQYF.

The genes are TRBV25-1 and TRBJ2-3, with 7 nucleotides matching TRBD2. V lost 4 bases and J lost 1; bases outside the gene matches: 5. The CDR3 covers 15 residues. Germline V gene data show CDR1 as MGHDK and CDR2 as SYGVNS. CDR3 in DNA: TGTGCCAGCAGTGTTTCTAGCGGAGGCACAGATACGCAGTATTTT. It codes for CASSVSSGGTDTQYF.

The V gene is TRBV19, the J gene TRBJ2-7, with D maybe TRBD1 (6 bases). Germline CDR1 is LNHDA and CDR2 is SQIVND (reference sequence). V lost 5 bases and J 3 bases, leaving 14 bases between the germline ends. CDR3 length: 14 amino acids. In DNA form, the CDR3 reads TGTGCCAGTAGTTTACAGGGCTTAGTCTACGAGCAGTACTTC. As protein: CASSLQGLVYEQYF.

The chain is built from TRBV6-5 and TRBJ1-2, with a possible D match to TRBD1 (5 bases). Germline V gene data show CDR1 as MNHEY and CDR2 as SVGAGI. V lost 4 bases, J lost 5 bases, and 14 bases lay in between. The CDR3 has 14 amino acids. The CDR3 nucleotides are TGTGCCAGCAGTTTGGGGCCCACCCCGTATGGCTACACCTTC. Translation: CASSLGPTPYGYTF.

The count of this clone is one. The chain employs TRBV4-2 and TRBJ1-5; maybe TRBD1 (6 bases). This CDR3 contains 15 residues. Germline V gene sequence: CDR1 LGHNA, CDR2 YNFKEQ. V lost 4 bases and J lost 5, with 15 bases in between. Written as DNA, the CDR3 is TGTGCCAGCAGCCGTTCCGGGACAAGTGATCAGCCCCAGCATTTT. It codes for CASSRSGTSDQPQHF.

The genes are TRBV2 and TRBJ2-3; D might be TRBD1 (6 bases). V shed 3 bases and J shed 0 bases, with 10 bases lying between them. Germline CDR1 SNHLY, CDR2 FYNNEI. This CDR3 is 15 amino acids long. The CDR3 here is CASSEGAISTDTQYF. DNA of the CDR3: TGTGCCAGCAGTGAGGGGGCAATAAGCACAGATACGCAGTATTTT. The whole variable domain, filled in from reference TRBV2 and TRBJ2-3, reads EPEVTQTPSHQVTQMGQEVILRCVPISNHLYFYWYRQILGQKVEFLVSFYNNEISEKSEIFDDQFSVERPDGSNFTLKIRSTKLEDSAMYFCASSEGAISTDTQYFGPGTRLTVL.

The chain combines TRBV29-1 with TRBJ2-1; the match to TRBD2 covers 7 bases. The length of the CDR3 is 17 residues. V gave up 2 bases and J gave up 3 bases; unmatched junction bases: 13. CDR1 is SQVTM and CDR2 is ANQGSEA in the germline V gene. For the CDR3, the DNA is TGCAGCGTTGAAAGGGGAGGGTCCTCCCGTTTCTACAATGAGCAGTTCTTC. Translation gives CSVERGGSSRFYNEQFF.

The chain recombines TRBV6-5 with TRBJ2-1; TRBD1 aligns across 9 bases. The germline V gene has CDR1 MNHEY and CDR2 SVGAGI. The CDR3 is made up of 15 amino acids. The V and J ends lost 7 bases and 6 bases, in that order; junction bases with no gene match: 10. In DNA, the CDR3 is TGTGCCAGCACCGTAGGACAGGGGCCCCTCAATGAGCAGTTCTTC. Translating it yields CASTVGQGPLNEQFF.

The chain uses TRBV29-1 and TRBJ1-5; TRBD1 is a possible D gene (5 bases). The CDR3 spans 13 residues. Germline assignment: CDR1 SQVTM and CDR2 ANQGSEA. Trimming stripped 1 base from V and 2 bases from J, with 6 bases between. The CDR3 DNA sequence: TGCAGCGTTGAAGTAGGGGGCAATCAGCCCCAGCATTTT. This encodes CSVEVGGNQPQHF. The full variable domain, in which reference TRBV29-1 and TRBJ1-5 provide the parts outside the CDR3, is SAVISQKPSRDICQRGTSLTIQCQVDSQVTMMFWYRQQPGQSLTLIATANQGSEATYESGFVIDKFPISRPNLTFSTLTVSNMSPEDSSIYLCSVEVGGNQPQHFGDGTRLSIL.